The sequence of this T cell receptor beta chain was determined in a study of cytotoxic CD8 clonotypes in ibrutinib-treated CLL. Across the study: Patient counts were ten to eleven relapsed/refractory, approximately 15 treatment-naive and about 18 IGHV unmutated. Following a median 12 months of treatment, with a range of 6 to 36, response samples were taken. The sample average was 255,043 productive templates and more than 90,000 productive rearrangements. Study-wide points: Public clonotypes, found uncommonly, either contracted or stayed stable on treatment.

Some clones are missing from TCRdb's copy, which holds only in-frame ones; the method was immunoSEQ multiplex PCR. The table includes 200,000 to 250,000 clones, roughly 65% detected once. The germline CDR1 and CDR2 sequences are MDHEN and SYDVKM. Trimming removed 10 bases from V and 7 bases from J; junction bases left unmatched: 9. This CDR3 contains 12 residues. Worth noting for this clone: The antigen is unknown.

This chain connects TRBV28 to TRBJ2-7; TRBD2 aligns across 8 bases. The clonotype comes from a human donor with chronic lymphocytic leukemia. Sequencing was performed on PBMCs, taken after 12 months of ibrutinib treatment. The CDR3: CATTTGTREQYF. The CDR3 DNA is TGTGCCACCACCACAGGGACTAGGGAGCAGTACTTC.